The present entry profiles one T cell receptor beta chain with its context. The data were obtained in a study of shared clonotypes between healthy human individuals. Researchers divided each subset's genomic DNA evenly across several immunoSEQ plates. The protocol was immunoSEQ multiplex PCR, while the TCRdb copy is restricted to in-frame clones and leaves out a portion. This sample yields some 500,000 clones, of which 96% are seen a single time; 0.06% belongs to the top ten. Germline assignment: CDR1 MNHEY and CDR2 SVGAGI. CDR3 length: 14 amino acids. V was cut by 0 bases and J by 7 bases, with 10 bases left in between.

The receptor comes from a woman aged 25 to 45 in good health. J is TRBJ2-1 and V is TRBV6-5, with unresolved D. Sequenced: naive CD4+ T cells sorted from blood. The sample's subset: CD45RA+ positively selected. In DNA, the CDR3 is TGTGCCAGCAGTTACTCGCCCGGTCAGAATGAGCAGTTCTTC. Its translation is CASSYSPGQNEQFF.